This T cell receptor (beta chain) derives from a study of early T cells in non-severe SARS-CoV-2 infection (dated by TCRdb to the early 2020s). The study in broad terms: Because TCR sequencing was done on bulk RNA from unsorted whole blood, the alpha and beta chains could not be paired.

A case-control design nested within a healthcare worker cohort in London, UK, was used, with weekly nasopharyngeal swab PCR tests and blood sampling performed. Healthcare workers were recruited between 23 and 31 March 2020, during the week of the UK lockdown, and were followed weekly for up to roughly 15 weeks. Beyond this particular receptor, the publication reports: Matching against VDJdb was skewed toward anti-spike CD8 responses, likely underestimated virus-specific expansions, and missed private and CD4 specificities.

The library was obtained by 5' RACE. Sequencing took place on a NextSeq 500. To correct for sequencing error and PCR bias, the TCR library protocol tagged individual cDNA molecules with unique molecular identifiers. TCR alpha and beta chains were both sequenced, and the abundances of alpha and beta sequences in each sample were closely correlated with each other. For the original study's pipeline: Decombinator V4 was used to perform V gene, J gene and CDR3 annotation of TCR sequences. TCRs were defined as expanded if a significant change between any two time points was detected under a Poisson model with p below 0.0001. TCR abundances were normalised to the total number of TCRs sequenced per sample and were expressed as counts per million. TRAV1-2 paired with TRAJ12, TRAJ20 or TRAJ33 defined MAIT TCRs, while TRAV10 paired with TRAJ18 defined iNKT TCRs. VDJdb, accessed 1 November 2021, was searched for CMV, EBV and SARS-CoV-2 annotated TCRs, with TCRs annotated for multiple antigens excluded. Using fastp at Q25 and MiXCR, TCRdb reprocessed the public reads and kept productive beta chains. When rows share a CDR3 protein, they turn into one entry using the most common DNA and genes. TCRdb, rather than the study authors, made the V and J calls. The sample table contains tens of thousands of distinct CDR3 sequences; only one count was recorded for around 13% of them. The ten largest clonotypes hold roughly 10% of the sample.

Comments on this clonotype: What antigen it recognizes has not been identified. No much larger clone is present one base from it, and per-base qualities are unavailable.

The CDR3 holds 13 amino acids from the cysteine to the phenylalanine. Only the CDR3 portion is preserved as DNA: 39 bases, with reading frame beginning at the first base. V and J are truncated by 6 bases and 1 base respectively, leaving an intervening sequence of 7 bases. The germline V gene supplies CDR1 MNHEY and CDR2 SVGAGI. The rearranged chain carries TRBV6-5 and TRBJ1-3; TRBD1 is possibly the D segment (5 matching bases). This sequence originates from an adult who was a healthcare worker with PCR-confirmed SARS-CoV-2 infection or an uninfected control (not recorded which). Source material: whole blood. CDR3 region: CASRTVSGNTIYF. The DNA sequence is given as TGTGCCAGCAGGACAGTTTCTGGAAACACCATATATTTT.